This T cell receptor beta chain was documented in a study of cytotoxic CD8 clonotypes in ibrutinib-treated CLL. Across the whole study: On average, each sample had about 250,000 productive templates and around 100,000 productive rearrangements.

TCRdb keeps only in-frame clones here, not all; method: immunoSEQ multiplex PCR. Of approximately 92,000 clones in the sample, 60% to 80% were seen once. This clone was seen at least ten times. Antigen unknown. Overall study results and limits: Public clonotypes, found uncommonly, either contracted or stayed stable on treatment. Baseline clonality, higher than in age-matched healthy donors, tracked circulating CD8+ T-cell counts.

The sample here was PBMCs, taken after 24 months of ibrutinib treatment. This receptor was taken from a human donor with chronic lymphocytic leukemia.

CDR3 in amino acids: CSAGQAGGDTQYF. The CDR3 bases are TGCAGCGCAGGACAGGCGGGAGGGGATACGCAGTATTTT. This chain links TRBV29-1 with TRBJ2-3; 9 nucleotides line up with TRBD2. V shed 7 bases and J 6 bases; nucleotides not matched to a gene: 8. The CDR3 contains 13 residues. Germline V CDR1 and CDR2: SQVTM, ANQGSEA.